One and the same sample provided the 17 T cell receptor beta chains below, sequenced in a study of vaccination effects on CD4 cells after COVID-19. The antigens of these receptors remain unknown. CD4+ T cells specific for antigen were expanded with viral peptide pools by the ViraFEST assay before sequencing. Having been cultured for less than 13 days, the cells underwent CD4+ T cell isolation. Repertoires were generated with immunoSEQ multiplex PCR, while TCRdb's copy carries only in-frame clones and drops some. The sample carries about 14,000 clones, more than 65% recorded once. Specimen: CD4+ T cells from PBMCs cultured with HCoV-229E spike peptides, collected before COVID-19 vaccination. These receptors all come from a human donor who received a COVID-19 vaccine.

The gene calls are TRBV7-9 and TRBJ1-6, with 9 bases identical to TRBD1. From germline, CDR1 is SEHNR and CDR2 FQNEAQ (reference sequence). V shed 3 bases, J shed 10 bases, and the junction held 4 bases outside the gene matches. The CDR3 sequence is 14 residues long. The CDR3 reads CASSLGTGFSPLHF. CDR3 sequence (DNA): TGTGCCAGCAGCTTGGGGACAGGGTTCTCACCCCTCCACTTT.

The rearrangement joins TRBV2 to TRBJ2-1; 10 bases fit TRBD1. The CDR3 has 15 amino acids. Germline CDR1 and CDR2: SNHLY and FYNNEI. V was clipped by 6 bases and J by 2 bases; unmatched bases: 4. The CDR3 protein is CASSEGQGPYNEQFF. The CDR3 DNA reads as TGTGCCAGCAGCGAGGGACAGGGGCCCTACAATGAGCAGTTCTTC. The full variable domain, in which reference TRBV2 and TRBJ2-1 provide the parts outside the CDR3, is EPEVTQTPSHQVTQMGQEVILRCVPISNHLYFYWYRQILGQKVEFLVSFYNNEISEKSEIFDDQFSVERPDGSNFTLKIRSTKLEDSAMYFCASSEGQGPYNEQFFGPGTRLTVL.

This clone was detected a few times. The CDR3: CASSYSTRGDQYF. The CDR3 DNA sequence: TGTGCCAGCAGTTATTCTACCAGGGGGGATCAGTACTTC. The chain employs TRBV6-5 and TRBJ2-7; tentatively, D is TRBD1 (7 bases). V dropped 3 bases and J dropped 10 bases, with 16 bases sitting between them. This CDR3 is 13 amino acids long. Per germline, CDR1 MNHEY and CDR2 SVGAGI.

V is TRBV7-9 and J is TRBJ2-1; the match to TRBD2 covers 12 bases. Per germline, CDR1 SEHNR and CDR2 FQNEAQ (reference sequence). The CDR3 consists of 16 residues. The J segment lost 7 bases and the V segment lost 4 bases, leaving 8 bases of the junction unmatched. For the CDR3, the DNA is TGTGCCAGCAGCTCCGGGCCTAGCGGGAGGGGAAATGAGCAGTTCTTC. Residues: CASSSGPSGRGNEQFF.

CDR3 in DNA: TGTGCCAGCAGCTTCCGAACAACTGGGACCGGGGAGCTGTTTTTT. Its protein product is CASSFRTTGTGELFF. This chain connects TRBV11-3 to TRBJ2-2; D is uncertain. V shed 3 bases and J shed 5 bases, with 13 bases lying between them. The CDR3 sequence is 15 residues long. The germline CDR1 and CDR2 sequences are SGHNT and YENEEA.

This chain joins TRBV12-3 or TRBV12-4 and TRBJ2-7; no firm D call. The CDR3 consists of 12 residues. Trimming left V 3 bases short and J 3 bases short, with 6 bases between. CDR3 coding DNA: TGTGCCAGCAGTTTGGACCGCTACGAGCAGTACTTC. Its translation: CASSLDRYEQYF.

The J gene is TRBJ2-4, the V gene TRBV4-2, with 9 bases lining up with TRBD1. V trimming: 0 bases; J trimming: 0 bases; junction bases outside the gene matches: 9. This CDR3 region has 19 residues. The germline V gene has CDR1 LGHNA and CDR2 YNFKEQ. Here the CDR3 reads CASSQDKGTGIGAKNIQYF. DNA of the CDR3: TGTGCCAGCAGCCAAGACAAGGGGACAGGGATAGGAGCCAAAAACATTCAGTACTTC.

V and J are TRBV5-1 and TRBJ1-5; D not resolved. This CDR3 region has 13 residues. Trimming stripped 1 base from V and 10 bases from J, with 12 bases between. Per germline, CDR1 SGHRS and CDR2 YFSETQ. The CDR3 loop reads CASSLWGSPPQHF. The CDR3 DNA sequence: TGCGCCAGCAGCTTGTGGGGATCCCCCCCCCAGCATTTT. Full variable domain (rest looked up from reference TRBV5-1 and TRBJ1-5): KAGVTQTPRYLIKTRGQQVTLSCSPISGHRSVSWYQQTPGQGLQFLFEYFSETQRNKGNFPGRFSGRQFSNSRSEMNVSTLELGDSALYLCASSLWGSPPQHFGDGTRLSIL.

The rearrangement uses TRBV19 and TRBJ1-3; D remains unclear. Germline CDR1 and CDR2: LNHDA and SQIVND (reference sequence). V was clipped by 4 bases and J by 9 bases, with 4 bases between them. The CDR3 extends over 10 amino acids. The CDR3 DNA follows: TGTGCCAGTAGTAAGGCCACCATATATTTT. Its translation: CASSKATIYF.

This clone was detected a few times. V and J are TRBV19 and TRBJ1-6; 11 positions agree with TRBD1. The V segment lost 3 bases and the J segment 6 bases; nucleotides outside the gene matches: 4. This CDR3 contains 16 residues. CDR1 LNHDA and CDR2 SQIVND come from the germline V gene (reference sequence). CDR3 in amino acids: CASSIGTGGFNSPLHF. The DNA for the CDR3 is TGTGCCAGTAGTATCGGGACAGGGGGTTTTAATTCACCCCTCCACTTT.

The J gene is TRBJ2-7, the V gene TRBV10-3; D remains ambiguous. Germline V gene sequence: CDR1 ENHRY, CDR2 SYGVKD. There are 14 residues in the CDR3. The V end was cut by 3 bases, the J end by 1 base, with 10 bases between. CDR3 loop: CAISEGGPSYEQYF. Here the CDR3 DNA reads TGTGCCATCAGTGAAGGTGGGCCTTCCTACGAGCAGTACTTC.

The CDR3 reads CASSLGVAGGHEQFF. DNA of the CDR3: TGTGCCAGCAGCTTGGGGGTAGCGGGGGGGCATGAGCAGTTCTTC. The chain has TRBV5-8 and TRBJ2-1; 11 bases match TRBD2. The germline V gene has CDR1 SGHTS and CDR2 YDEGEE. The V gene end was trimmed by 0 bases and the J gene end by 8 bases; junction bases not matched to a gene: 4. This CDR3 is 15 amino acids long.

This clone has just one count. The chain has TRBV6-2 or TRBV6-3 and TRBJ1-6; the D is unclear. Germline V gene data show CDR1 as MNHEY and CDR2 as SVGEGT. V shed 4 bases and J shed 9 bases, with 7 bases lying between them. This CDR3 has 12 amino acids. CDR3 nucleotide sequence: TGTGCCAGCAGTTCGACCCGTTCACCCCTCCACTTT. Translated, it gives CASSSTRSPLHF.

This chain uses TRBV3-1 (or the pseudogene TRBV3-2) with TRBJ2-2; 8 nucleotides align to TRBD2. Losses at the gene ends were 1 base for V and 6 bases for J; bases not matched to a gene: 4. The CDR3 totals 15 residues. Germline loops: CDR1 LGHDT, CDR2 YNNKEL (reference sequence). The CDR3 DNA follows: TGTGCCAGCAGCCAAGCGTTGCGGGGGGCCGGGGAGCTGTTTTTT. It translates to CASSQALRGAGELFF.

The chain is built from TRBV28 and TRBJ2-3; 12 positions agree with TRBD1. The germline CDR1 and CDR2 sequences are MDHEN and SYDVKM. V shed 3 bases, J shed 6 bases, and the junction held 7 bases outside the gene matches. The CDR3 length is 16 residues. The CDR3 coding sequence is TGTGCCAGCAGTTTTCGACCCGGGACAGGGGGCGATACGCAGTATTTT. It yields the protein CASSFRPGTGGDTQYF.

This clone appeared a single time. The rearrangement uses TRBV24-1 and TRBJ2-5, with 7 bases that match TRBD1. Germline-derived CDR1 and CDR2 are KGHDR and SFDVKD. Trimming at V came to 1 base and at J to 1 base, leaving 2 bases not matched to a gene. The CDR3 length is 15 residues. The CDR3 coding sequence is TGTGCCACCAGTGATTTCCGGACAGGCCAAGAGACCCAGTACTTC. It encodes CATSDFRTGQETQYF.

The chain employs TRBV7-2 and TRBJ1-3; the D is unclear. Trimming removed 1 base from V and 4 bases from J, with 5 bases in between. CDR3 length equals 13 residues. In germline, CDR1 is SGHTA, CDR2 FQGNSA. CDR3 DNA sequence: TGTGCCAGCAGCTTAGATGTGGGAAACACCATATATTTT. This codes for CASSLDVGNTIYF.